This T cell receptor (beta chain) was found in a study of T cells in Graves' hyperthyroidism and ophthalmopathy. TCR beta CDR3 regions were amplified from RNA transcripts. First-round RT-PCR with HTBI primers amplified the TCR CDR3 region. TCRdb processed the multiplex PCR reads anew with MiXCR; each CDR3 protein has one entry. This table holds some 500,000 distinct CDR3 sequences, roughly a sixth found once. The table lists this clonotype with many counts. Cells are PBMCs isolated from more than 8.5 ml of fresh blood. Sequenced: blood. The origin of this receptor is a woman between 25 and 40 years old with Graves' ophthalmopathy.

CDR3 nucleotide sequence: TGTGCCAGCAGCGCCCGGACTAGCGGGACCTACGAGCAGTACTTC. Translated: CASSARTSGTYEQYF. This rearrangement joins TRBV11-2 to TRBJ2-7; 12 bases are a match to TRBD2. The CDR3 runs to 15 residues. The J segment lost 2 bases and the V segment lost 5 bases, leaving 4 bases of the junction unmatched. Germline assignment: CDR1 SGHAT and CDR2 FQNNGV. The variable domain in full, with the rest retrieved from reference TRBV11-2 and TRBJ2-7, is EAGVAQSPRYKIIEKRQSVAFWCNPISGHATLYWYQQILGQGPKLLIQFQNNGVVDDSQLPKDRFSAERLKGVDSTLKIQPAKLEDSAVYLCASSARTSGTYEQYFGPGTRLTVT.